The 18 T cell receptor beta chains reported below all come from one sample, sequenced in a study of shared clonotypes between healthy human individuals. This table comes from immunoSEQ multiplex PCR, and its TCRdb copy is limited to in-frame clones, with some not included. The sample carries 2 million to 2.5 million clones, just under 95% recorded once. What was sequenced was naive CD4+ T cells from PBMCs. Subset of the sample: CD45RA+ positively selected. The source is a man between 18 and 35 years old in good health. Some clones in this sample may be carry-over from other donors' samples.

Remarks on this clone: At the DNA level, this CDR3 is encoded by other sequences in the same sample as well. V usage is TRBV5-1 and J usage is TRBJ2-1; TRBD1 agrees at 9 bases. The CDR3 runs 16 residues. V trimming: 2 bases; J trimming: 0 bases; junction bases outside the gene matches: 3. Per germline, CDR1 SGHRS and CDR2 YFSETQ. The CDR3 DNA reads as TGCGCCAGCAGCTTACAGGGGGCAAGCTCCTACAATGAGCAGTTCTTC. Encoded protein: CASSLQGASSYNEQFF. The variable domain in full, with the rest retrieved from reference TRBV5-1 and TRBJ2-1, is KAGVTQTPRYLIKTRGQQVTLSCSPISGHRSVSWYQQTPGQGLQFLFEYFSETQRNKGNFPGRFSGRQFSNSRSEMNVSTLELGDSALYLCASSLQGASSYNEQFFGPGTRLTVL.

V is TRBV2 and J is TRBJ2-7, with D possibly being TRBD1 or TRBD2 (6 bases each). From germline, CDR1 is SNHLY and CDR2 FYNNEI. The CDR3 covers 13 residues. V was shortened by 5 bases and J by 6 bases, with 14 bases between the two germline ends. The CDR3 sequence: CASSSNGGGEQYF. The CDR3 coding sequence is TGTGCCAGCAGTTCCAACGGAGGGGGCGAGCAGTACTTC. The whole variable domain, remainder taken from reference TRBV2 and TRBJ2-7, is EPEVTQTPSHQVTQMGQEVILRCVPISNHLYFYWYRQILGQKVEFLVSFYNNEISEKSEIFDDQFSVERPDGSNFTLKIRSTKLEDSAMYFCASSSNGGGEQYFGPGTRLTVT.

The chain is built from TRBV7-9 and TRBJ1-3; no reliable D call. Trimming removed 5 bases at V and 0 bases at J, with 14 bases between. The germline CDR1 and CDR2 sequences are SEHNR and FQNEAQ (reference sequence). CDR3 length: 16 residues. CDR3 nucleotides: TGTGCCAGCAGCACGACCGGACCGCTCTCTGGAAACACCATATATTTT. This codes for CASSTTGPLSGNTIYF. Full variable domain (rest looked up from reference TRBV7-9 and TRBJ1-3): DTGVSQNPRHKITKRGQNVTFRCDPISEHNRLYWYRQTLGQGPEFLTYFQNEAQLEKSRLLSDRFSAERPKGSFSTLEIQRTEQGDSAMYLCASSTTGPLSGNTIYFGEGSWLTVV.

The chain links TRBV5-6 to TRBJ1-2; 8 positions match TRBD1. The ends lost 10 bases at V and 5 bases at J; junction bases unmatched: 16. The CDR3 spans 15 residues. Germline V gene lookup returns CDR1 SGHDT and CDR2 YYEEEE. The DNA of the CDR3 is TGTGCCGCGGGTGACTCCGGACAGGGAGAGTATGGCTACACCTTC. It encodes CAAGDSGQGEYGYTF.

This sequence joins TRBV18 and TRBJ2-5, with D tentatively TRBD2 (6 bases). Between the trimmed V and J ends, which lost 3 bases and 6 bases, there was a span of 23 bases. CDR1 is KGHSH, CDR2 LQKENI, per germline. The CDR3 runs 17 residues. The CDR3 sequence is CASSPIEGLRDLQTQYF. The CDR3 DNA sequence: TGTGCCAGCTCACCGATCGAGGGGCTGCGGGACCTTCAGACCCAGTACTTC.

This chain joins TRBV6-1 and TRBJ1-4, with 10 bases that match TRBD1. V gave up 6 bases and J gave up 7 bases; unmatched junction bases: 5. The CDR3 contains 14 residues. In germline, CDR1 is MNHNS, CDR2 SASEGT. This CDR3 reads CASRPGQGTEKLFF. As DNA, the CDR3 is TGTGCCAGCAGGCCGGGACAGGGGACTGAAAAACTGTTTTTT.

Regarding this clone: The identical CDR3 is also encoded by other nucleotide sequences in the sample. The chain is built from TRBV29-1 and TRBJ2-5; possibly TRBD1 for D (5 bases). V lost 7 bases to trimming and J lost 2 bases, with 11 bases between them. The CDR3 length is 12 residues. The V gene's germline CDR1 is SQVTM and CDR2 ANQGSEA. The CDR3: CSGGRGQETQYF. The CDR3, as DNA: TGCAGCGGGGGTAGGGGTCAAGAGACCCAGTACTTC. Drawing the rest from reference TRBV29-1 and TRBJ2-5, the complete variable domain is SAVISQKPSRDICQRGTSLTIQCQVDSQVTMMFWYRQQPGQSLTLIATANQGSEATYESGFVIDKFPISRPNLTFSTLTVSNMSPEDSSIYLCSGGRGQETQYFGPGTRLLVL.

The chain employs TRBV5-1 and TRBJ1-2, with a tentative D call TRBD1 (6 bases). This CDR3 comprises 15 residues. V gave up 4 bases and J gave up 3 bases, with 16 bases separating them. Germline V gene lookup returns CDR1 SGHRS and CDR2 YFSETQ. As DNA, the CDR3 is TGCGCCAGCAGCCTGGACAGCGGAGGTGACTATGGCTACACCTTC. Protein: CASSLDSGGDYGYTF.

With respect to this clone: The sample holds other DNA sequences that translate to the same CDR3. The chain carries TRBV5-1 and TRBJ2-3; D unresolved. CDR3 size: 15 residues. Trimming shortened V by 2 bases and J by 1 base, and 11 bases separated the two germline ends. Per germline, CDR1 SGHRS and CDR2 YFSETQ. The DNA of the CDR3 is TGCGCCAGCAGCTTCGCCGGCAGCGGCACAGATACGCAGTATTTT. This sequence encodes CASSFAGSGTDTQYF.

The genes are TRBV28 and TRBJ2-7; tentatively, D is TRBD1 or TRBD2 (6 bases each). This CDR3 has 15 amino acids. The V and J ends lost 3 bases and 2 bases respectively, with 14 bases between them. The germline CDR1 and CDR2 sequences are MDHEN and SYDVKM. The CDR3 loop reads CASSLWGAQTYEQYF. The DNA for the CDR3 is TGTGCCAGCAGTTTGTGGGGGGCCCAGACCTACGAGCAGTACTTC.

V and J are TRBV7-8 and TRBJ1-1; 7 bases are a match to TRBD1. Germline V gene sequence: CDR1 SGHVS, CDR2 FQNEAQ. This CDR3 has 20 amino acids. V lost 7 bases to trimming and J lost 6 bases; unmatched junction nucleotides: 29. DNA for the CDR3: TGTGCCAGCAAACCAACCCACCCCCGCGGCTACAGGGGAAATAAAGCTGAAGCTTTCTTT. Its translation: CASKPTHPRGYRGNKAEAFF.

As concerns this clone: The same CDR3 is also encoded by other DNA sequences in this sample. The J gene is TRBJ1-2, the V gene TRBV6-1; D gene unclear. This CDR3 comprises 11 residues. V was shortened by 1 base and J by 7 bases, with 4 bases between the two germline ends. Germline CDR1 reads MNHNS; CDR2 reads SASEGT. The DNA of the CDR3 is TGTGCCAGCAGTGAAGGGGGTGGCTACACCTTC. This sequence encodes CASSEGGGYTF.

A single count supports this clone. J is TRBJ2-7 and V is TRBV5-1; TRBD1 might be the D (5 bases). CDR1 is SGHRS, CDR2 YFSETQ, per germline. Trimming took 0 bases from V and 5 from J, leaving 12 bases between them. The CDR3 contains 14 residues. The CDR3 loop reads CASSLGGGWDEQYF. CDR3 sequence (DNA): TGCGCCAGCAGCTTGGGGGGCGGATGGGACGAGCAGTACTTC. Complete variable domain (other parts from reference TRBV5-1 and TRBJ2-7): KAGVTQTPRYLIKTRGQQVTLSCSPISGHRSVSWYQQTPGQGLQFLFEYFSETQRNKGNFPGRFSGRQFSNSRSEMNVSTLELGDSALYLCASSLGGGWDEQYFGPGTRLTVT.

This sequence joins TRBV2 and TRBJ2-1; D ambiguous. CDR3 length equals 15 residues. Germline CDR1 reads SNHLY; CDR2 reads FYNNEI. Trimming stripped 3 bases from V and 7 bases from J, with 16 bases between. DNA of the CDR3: TGTGCCAGCAGTGATTTGGCAGCCCCTGGGAATGAGCAGTTCTTC. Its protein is CASSDLAAPGNEQFF.

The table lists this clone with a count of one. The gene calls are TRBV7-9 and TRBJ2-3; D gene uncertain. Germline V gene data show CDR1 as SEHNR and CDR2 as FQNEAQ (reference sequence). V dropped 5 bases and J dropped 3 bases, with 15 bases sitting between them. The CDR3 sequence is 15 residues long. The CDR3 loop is CASSTPTLGTDTQYF. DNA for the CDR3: TGTGCCAGCAGCACCCCTACCCTTGGGACAGATACGCAGTATTTT.

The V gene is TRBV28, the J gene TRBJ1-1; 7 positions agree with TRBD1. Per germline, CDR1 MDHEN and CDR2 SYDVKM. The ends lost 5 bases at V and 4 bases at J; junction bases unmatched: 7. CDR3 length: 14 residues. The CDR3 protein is CASSQGGSVTEAFF. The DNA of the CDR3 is TGTGCCAGCAGTCAGGGGGGAAGTGTCACTGAAGCTTTCTTT.

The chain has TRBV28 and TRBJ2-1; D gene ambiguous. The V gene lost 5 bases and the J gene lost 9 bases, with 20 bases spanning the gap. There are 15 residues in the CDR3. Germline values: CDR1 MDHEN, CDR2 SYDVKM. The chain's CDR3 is CASSPISVGKGEQFF. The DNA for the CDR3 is TGTGCCAGCAGTCCCATATCCGTAGGTAAGGGTGAGCAGTTCTTC.

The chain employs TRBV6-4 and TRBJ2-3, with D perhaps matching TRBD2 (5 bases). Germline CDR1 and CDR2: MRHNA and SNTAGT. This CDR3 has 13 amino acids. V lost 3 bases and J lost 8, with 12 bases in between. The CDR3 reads CASSENLGGTQYF. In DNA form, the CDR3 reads TGTGCCAGCAGTGAGAACCTCGGAGGTACGCAGTATTTT.